The rows below give T cell receptor beta chains drawn from one sample of a study of blood T cell repertoires in COVID-19. Data came from immunoSEQ multiplex PCR; TCRdb stores just in-frame clones and leaves some out. The sample records about 170,000 clones, 80% to 90% being singletons. Sequences were obtained from PBMCs or T cells enriched from blood (not recorded which). These receptors all come from a woman aged 45 to 65 in a cohort exposed to, infected with or recovered from COVID-19 (not recorded which). The CDR3 runs from the conserved cysteine through the conserved F or W. D genes are given only for firm matches. Not every row has a clone size; where given, it reads once, few, many or a size class.

j_call cdr3_length v_call d_call clone_size cdr3_nt cdr3_aa
TRBJ1-3 14 TRBV20-1 TRBD1 - TGCAGTGCTATTGACAGGGTCTCTGGAAACACCATATATTTT CSAIDRVSGNTIYF
TRBJ1-6 15 TRBV28 TRBD1 - TGTGCCAGCAGCCGCCCGGGACAGGGGAATTCACCCCTCCACTTT CASSRPGQGNSPLHF
TRBJ2-3 15 TRBV7-3 TRBD2 - TGTGCCAGCAGCTTAATCCCCGGGGGGGCAGATACGCAGTATTTT CASSLIPGGADTQYF
TRBJ1-3 14 TRBV5-1 - - TGCGCCAGCAGCCCAGGATCCTCTGGAAACACCATATATTTT CASSPGSSGNTIYF
TRBJ1-1 13 TRBV27 - once TGTGCCAGCGCAGGCCACGCGGGTACTGAAGCTTTCTTT CASAGHAGTEAFF
TRBJ2-7 10 TRBV20-1 - once TGCAGTGCGTCCCCGGACGAGCAGTACTTC CSASPDEQYF
TRBJ2-7 15 TRBV7-2 - - TGTGCCAGCAGCCCAGAGCGGCAGGTCGGTAAAGTGCAGTACTTC CASSPERQVGKVQYF
TRBJ2-5 14 TRBV12-5 - - TGTGCTAGTGGTTTGGGCCGACAGCCAGAGACCCAGTACTTC CASGLGRQPETQYF
TRBJ2-7 15 TRBV7-9 - - TGTGCCAGCAGCTCTCAGGGAATCGGCTCCTACGAGCAGTACTTC CASSSQGIGSYEQYF
TRBJ2-2 15 TRBV2 - once TGTGCCAGCAGTGGGACACCCGGGGGCACCGGGGAGCTGTTTTTT CASSGTPGGTGELFF
TRBJ1-2 16 TRBV19 TRBD1 - TGTGCCAGTAGCCGGGACAGGGATCCTTCGGTCTATGGCTACACCTTC CASSRDRDPSVYGYTF
TRBJ2-7 17 TRBV4-3 - - TGCGCCAGCAGCCAAGATCTTCCACGGGACTGGGCCTACGAGCAGTACTTC CASSQDLPRDWAYEQYF
TRBJ2-7 13 TRBV3-1/TRBV3-2 - - TGTGCCAGCAGCCAAGATGGGGGGAGTGAGCAGTACTTC CASSQDGGSEQYF
TRBJ2-1 13 TRBV28 - - TGTGCCAGCAGCCTTGACAGGTACAATGAGCAGTTCTTC CASSLDRYNEQFF
TRBJ2-1 13 TRBV11-2 - once TGTGCCAGCAGCTTCCCTTCCTACAATGAGCAGTTCTTC CASSFPSYNEQFF
TRBJ1-5 17 TRBV2 TRBD1 once TGTGCCAGCAGTGGGGGACAGGAGCCATATAGCAATCAGCCCCAGCATTTT CASSGGQEPYSNQPQHF
TRBJ2-7 16 TRBV7-9 - - TGTGCCAGCAGCTTCGCCCCAACAGGGGGGGGTTACGAGCAGTACTTC CASSFAPTGGGYEQYF
TRBJ2-7 15 TRBV19 TRBD1 - TGTGCCAGTAGTACCACAGGGGTCGGATCCTACGAGCAGTACTTC CASSTTGVGSYEQYF
TRBJ2-7 15 TRBV11-2 TRBD1 - TGTGCCAGCAGCGCCTCCGGGACAGGGCCCTACGAGCAGTACTTC CASSASGTGPYEQYF
TRBJ2-3 16 TRBV7-6 - - TGTGCCAGCAGCTCGAGACAAATCGAAAGCACAGATACGCAGTATTTT CASSSRQIESTDTQYF
TRBJ2-1 15 TRBV5-1 TRBD2 - TGCGCCAGCAGCTCGACTAGCCTACCCCACAATGAGCAGTTCTTC CASSSTSLPHNEQFF
TRBJ1-1 15 TRBV7-2 - - TGTGCCAGCAGCTCCGGACAGACAGGAAACACTGAAGCTTTCTTT CASSSGQTGNTEAFF
TRBJ1-2 13 TRBV19 TRBD1 - TGTGCCAGTAGTAAGACAGGGATTGCTGGCTACACCTTC CASSKTGIAGYTF
TRBJ1-1 15 TRBV7-3 TRBD1 - TGTGCCAGCAGCAACCAGGGACAGGGGGTATCTGAAGCTTTCTTT CASSNQGQGVSEAFF
TRBJ1-1 15 TRBV24-1 - - TGTGCCACCAGTCCTCCTTTGCGGATACACACTGAAGCTTTCTTT CATSPPLRIHTEAFF
TRBJ1-3 15 TRBV19 - - TGTGCCAGTAGTATAGGAGGCGGCTCTGGAAACACCATATATTTT CASSIGGGSGNTIYF
TRBJ2-1 15 TRBV27 TRBD2 - TGTGCCAGCAGTCTAGCGGGAGTCGGCCACAATGAGCAGTTCTTC CASSLAGVGHNEQFF
TRBJ1-2 15 TRBV5-4 - - TGTGCCAGCAGCCCGCGAACCGGGATCAACTATGGCTACACCTTC CASSPRTGINYGYTF
TRBJ2-1 14 TRBV7-7 TRBD2 - TGTGCTAGCAGCTTAGGGAGGGGCTCCAATGAGCAGTTCTTC CASSLGRGSNEQFF
TRBJ2-3 15 TRBV7-9 - - TGTGCCAGCAGCTTAGGATCAGGGGTCACAGATACGCAGTATTTT CASSLGSGVTDTQYF
TRBJ2-5 17 TRBV7-2 TRBD2 - TGTGCCAGCAGCAGCCCCGGCGGGGGGTCCCGGGTGGAGACCCAGTACTTC CASSSPGGGSRVETQYF
TRBJ2-3 20 TRBV27 TRBD2 - TGTGCCAGCAGTTTGGGACTAGCGGGGGGGTCTAGGGCGAGAACAGATACGCAGTATTTT CASSLGLAGGSRARTDTQYF
TRBJ2-5 15 TRBV7-7 TRBD1 - TGTGCTAGCAGCTTAGGGCAGGGGGAGAGGATGCCCCAGTACTTC CASSLGQGERMPQYF
TRBJ1-5 15 TRBV28 TRBD1 - TGTGCCACCGAAGAGGCAGGGGGCGATCATCAGCCCCAGCATTTT CATEEAGGDHQPQHF
TRBJ1-5 16 TRBV6-2/TRBV6-3 TRBD1 - TGTGCCAGCAGTTATAAGGACAGGCTTGGCAATCAGCCCCAGCATTTT CASSYKDRLGNQPQHF
TRBJ1-5 13 TRBV6-5 - - TGTGCCAGCAAGGGGCAACGCAATCAGCCCCAGCATTTT CASKGQRNQPQHF
TRBJ2-7 14 TRBV2 - - TGTGCCAGCAGTGAGGCTAGCAACCTGAGGGAGCAGTACTTC CASSEASNLREQYF
TRBJ2-1 15 TRBV28 TRBD2 - TGTGCCAGCAGTTTACGCGGGGGGGCGAAGGATGAGCAGTTCTTC CASSLRGGAKDEQFF
TRBJ2-5 14 TRBV3-1/TRBV3-2 - - TGTGCCAGCAGCCAACGGAAGCAGGGAGAGACCCAGTACTTC CASSQRKQGETQYF
TRBJ2-2 16 TRBV5-4 TRBD1 - TGTGCCAGCAGCTTTCCGGGACAGGGTATCACCGGGGAGCTGTTTTTT CASSFPGQGITGELFF
TRBJ2-2 16 TRBV11-2 - - TGTGCCAGCAGCTTAGAGGCTAGCCGGTCCACCGGGGAGCTGTTTTTT CASSLEASRSTGELFF
TRBJ2-2 15 TRBV27 TRBD2 - TGTGCCAGCTCAATGGCGCGGACTAGTGCCGGGGAGCTGTTTTTT CASSMARTSAGELFF
TRBJ1-1 14 TRBV9 - - TGTGCCAGCAGCTATACAGGGAGGGGGGCTGAAGCTTTCTTT CASSYTGRGAEAFF